This TCR beta chain was recorded in a study of blood T cell repertoires in COVID-19. Using immunoSEQ multiplex PCR, the repertoire was profiled, and TCRdb retains in-frame clones only, with some absent. The data show about 58,000 clones, 90% seen once. This clonotype was obtained from a man aged 55 to 70 with active COVID-19. The sequencing input was peripheral blood.

Here the CDR3 reads CASSLQVTYEQYF. CDR3 DNA: TGTGCCAGTAGCCTACAGGTCACCTACGAGCAGTACTTC. The rearrangement links TRBV19 to TRBJ2-7; a possible D gene is TRBD1 (5 bases). Germline V gene sequence: CDR1 LNHDA, CDR2 SQIVND (reference sequence). V lost 6 bases and J lost 2, with 11 bases in between. The CDR3 runs 13 residues.